This T cell receptor (beta chain) appears in the sequencing data of a study of T-cell reconstitution after alpha-beta-depleted transplantation in children. Study conclusions and caveats: T-cell counts and diversity at one year post-transplant came mainly from newly produced T cells.

Preparation of the TCRbeta library involved a method that used unique molecular identifiers. Each CDR3 protein is one row after TCRdb ran MiXCR on the PCR reads. This sample carries over 80,000 distinct CDR3 sequences, 23% of them seen once, and the ten largest clones take about 21%. Concerning this clonotype itself: The antigen is unknown.

The specimen comprised PBMCs, sampled before TCRalphabeta/CD19-depleted stem cell transplant. This sequence was found in a boy between 2 and 10 years old with acute lymphoblastic leukemia, due to receive a stem cell transplant.

The DNA for the CDR3 is TGCGCCAGCAGCTCTTCGGGGGGGCTCCTCTACGAGCAGTACTTC. Translation: CASSSSGGLLYEQYF. This chain uses TRBV5-1 with TRBJ2-7; TRBD2 matches at 8 bases. This CDR3 has 15 amino acids. V lost 3 bases to trimming and J lost 3 bases; unmatched junction nucleotides: 8. Germline lookup yields CDR1 SGHRS and CDR2 YFSETQ. The entire variable domain, with the rest obtained from reference TRBV5-1 and TRBJ2-7, is as follows: KAGVTQTPRYLIKTRGQQVTLSCSPISGHRSVSWYQQTPGQGLQFLFEYFSETQRNKGNFPGRFSGRQFSNSRSEMNVSTLELGDSALYLCASSSSGGLLYEQYFGPGTRLTVT.